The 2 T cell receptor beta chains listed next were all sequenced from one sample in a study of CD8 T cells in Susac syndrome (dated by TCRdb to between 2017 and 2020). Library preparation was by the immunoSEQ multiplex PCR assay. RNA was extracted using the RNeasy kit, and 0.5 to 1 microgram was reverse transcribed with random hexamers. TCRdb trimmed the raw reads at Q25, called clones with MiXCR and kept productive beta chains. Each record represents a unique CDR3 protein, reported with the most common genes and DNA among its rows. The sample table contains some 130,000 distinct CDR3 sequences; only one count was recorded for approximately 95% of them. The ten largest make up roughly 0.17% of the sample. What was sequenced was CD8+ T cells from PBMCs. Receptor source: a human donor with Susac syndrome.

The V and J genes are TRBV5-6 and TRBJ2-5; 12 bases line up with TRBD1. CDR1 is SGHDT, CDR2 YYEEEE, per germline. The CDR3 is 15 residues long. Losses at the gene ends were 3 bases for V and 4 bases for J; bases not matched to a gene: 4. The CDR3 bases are TGTGCCAGCAGCTGGGGGACAGGGGGCGGAGAGACCCAGTACTTC. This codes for CASSWGTGGGETQYF.

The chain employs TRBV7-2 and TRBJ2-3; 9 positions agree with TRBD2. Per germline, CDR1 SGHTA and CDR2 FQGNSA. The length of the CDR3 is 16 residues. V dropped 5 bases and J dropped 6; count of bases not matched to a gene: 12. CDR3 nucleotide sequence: TGTGCCAGCAGCGGAGGGGCTAGCGGGATCTTCGATACGCAGTATTTT. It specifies CASSGGASGIFDTQYF.